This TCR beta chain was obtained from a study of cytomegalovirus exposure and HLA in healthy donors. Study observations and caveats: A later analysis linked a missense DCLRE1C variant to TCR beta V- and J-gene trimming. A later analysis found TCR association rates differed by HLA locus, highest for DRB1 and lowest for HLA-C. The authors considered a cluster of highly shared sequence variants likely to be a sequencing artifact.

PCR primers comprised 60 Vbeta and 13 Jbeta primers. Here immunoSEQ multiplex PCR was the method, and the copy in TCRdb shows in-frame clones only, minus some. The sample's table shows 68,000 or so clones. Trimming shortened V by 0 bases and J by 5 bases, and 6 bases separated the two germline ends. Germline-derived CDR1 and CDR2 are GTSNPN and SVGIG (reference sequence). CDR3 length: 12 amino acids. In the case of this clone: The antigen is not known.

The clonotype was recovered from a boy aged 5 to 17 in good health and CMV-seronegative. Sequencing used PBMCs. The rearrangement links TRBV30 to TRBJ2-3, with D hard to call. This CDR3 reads CAWSVRGDTQYF. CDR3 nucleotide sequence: TGTGCCTGGAGTGTACGAGGAGATACGCAGTATTTT.